This T cell receptor beta chain derives from a study of T-cell reconstitution after alpha-beta-depleted transplantation in children. Trimming left V 3 bases short and J 4 bases short, with 12 bases between. CDR3 length: 14 residues. This clonotype was seen a few times. The library targeted TCRbeta and was prepared with unique molecular identifiers. TCRdb re-called the PCR reads with MiXCR, one entry per CDR3 protein. The sample yields around 370,000 distinct CDR3 sequences, around 10% seen once. This rearrangement joins TRBV12-3 or TRBV12-4 to TRBJ1-1; no clear D gene. This TCR derives from a human donor who donated a stem cell graft to a child with acute lymphoblastic leukemia. Sequencing was performed on PBMCs from the stem cell graft donor, taken from the stem cell graft. The CDR3 here is CASSFRGIGTEAFF. In DNA, the CDR3 is TGTGCCAGCAGTTTTCGGGGAATCGGCACTGAAGCTTTCTTT.